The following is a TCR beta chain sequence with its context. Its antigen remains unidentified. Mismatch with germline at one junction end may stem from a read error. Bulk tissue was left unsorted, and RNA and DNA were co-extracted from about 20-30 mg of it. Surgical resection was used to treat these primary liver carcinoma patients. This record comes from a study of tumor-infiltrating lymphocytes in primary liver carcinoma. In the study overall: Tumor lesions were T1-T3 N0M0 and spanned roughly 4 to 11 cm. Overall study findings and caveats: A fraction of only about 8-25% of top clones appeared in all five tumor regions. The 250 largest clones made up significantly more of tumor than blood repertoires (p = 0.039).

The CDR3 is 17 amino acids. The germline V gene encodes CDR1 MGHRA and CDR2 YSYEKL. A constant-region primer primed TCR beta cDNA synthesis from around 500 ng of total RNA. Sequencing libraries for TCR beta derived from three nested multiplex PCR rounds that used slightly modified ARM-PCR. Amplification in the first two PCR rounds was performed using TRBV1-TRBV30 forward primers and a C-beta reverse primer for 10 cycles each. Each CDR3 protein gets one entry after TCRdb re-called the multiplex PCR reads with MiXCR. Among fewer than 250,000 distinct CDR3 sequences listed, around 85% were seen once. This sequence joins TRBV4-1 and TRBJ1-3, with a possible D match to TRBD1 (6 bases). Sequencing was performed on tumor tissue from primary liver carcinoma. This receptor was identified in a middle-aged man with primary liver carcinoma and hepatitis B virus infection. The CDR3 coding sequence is TGCGCCAACAGCCAACTAAGGACAGTAGGTTCTGGAAACACCATATATTTT. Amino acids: CANSQLRTVGSGNTIYF.